These 26 T cell receptor beta chains came from one sample sequenced in a study of beta chain features in type 1 diabetes. General observations from the study: Patients with Type 1 diabetes showed moderately but significantly shorter TCRB CDR3s in all four CD4+ subsets.

Their target antigens are unknown. Reverse transcription of all isolated RNA meant that expressed TCRB transcripts were sequenced. Some clones are missing from TCRdb's copy, which holds only in-frame ones; the method was immunoSEQ multiplex PCR. The profile shows approximately 170,000 clones, around 8% of them singletons. Sequences were obtained from central memory CD4+ T cells from blood. These receptor sequences come from a woman aged 40 to 50 with type 1 diabetes.

This clone was observed a few times. The chain employs TRBV4-2 and TRBJ1-1; D is possibly TRBD1 (6 bases). The length of the CDR3 is 16 residues. V was cut by 1 base and J by 2 bases, with 14 bases left in between. Per germline, CDR1 LGHNA and CDR2 YNFKEQ. The CDR3 is CASSQAPGGGNTEAFF. The CDR3 bases are TGTGCCAGCAGCCAAGCTCCGGGAGGGGGAAACACTGAAGCTTTCTTT.

This chain links TRBV18 with TRBJ2-5; TRBD1 matches at 9 bases. The CDR3 length is 17 residues. V shed 2 bases and J 1 base; nucleotides not matched to a gene: 8. CDR1 is KGHSH and CDR2 is LQKENI in the germline V gene. The CDR3 DNA reads as TGTGCCAGCTCACCAGCCCCGGGACAGGGCCCCCAAGAGACCCAGTACTTC. Its protein product is CASSPAPGQGPQETQYF.

This chain connects TRBV7-2 to TRBJ2-1, with 9 positions matching TRBD1. Trimming cost V 4 bases and J 0 bases; bases outside gene matches: 10. This CDR3 region has 18 residues. The V gene's germline CDR1 is SGHTA and CDR2 FQGNSA. CDR3 sequence reads: CASSSGTGRGSSYNEQFF. CDR3 bases: TGTGCCAGCAGCTCAGGGACAGGGAGGGGAAGCTCCTACAATGAGCAGTTCTTC.

The sample holds a few counts of this clone. V usage is TRBV29-1 and J usage is TRBJ2-7, with TRBD1 identical over 8 bases. Germline CDR1 is SQVTM and CDR2 is ANQGSEA. The CDR3 runs 13 residues. Germline trimming cut 7 bases from V and 3 bases from J; bases unmatched to any gene: 8. CDR3 loop: CSAGRDRLYEQYF. CDR3 sequence (DNA): TGCAGCGCGGGCCGGGACAGGCTCTACGAGCAGTACTTC.

This clone has only a few counts. The chain combines TRBV28 with TRBJ2-7; D is ambiguous. The CDR3 is 11 residues long. Germline CDR1 is MDHEN and CDR2 is SYDVKM. V lost 4 bases and J 4 bases, leaving 5 bases between the germline ends. The CDR3 DNA reads as TGTGCCAGCAGTTCTCCTTACGAGCAGTACTTC. Translating gives CASSSPYEQYF.

This chain uses TRBV6-7 with TRBJ2-7; possibly TRBD2 for D (7 bases). TRBV6-7 is identified as an open reading frame with a role that is uncertain. The V and J ends lost 0 bases and 1 base respectively, with 16 bases between them. This CDR3 comprises 17 residues. The CDR3 coding sequence is TGTGCCAGCAGTTACTCGATTTACCGGGGGGCATCCTACGAGCAGTACTTC. Translated, it gives CASSYSIYRGASYEQYF.

This clone turned up a few times. The chain has TRBV19 and TRBJ2-1; D not certain. V lost 5 bases and J lost 5, with 4 bases in between. The CDR3 extends over 11 amino acids. Germline CDR1 and CDR2: LNHDA and SQIVND (reference sequence). CDR3 residues: CASSRDNEQFF. Here the CDR3 DNA reads TGTGCCAGTAGTCGAGACAATGAGCAGTTCTTC.

This clone came up a few times. CDR3 sequence: CASSLAGTGNQPQHF. The CDR3 coding sequence is TGTGCCAGCTCACTCGCAGGGACAGGGAATCAGCCCCAGCATTTT. The chain employs TRBV18 and TRBJ1-5; 9 bases map to TRBD1. Germline values: CDR1 KGHSH, CDR2 LQKENI. This CDR3 contains 15 residues. With V trimmed by 4 bases and J by 4 bases, 5 bases remained unmatched. The full variable domain, in which reference TRBV18 and TRBJ1-5 provide the parts outside the CDR3, is NAGVMQNPRHLVRRRGQEARLRCSPMKGHSHVYWYRQLPEEGLKFMVYLQKENIIDESGMPKERFSAEFPKEGPSILRIQQVVRGDSAAYFCASSLAGTGNQPQHFGDGTRLSIL.

The chain combines TRBV18 with TRBJ1-1; tentative D call: TRBD1 (6 bases). Germline V gives CDR1 KGHSH, CDR2 LQKENI. V lost 3 bases, J lost 7 bases, and 18 bases lay in between. The CDR3 has 15 amino acids. The CDR3 spells CASSPLQGTSIEAFF. The CDR3 DNA reads as TGTGCCAGCTCACCGCTACAGGGTACTAGTATTGAAGCTTTCTTT. The full variable domain, with the rest looked up from reference TRBV18 and TRBJ1-1, is NAGVMQNPRHLVRRRGQEARLRCSPMKGHSHVYWYRQLPEEGLKFMVYLQKENIIDESGMPKERFSAEFPKEGPSILRIQQVVRGDSAAYFCASSPLQGTSIEAFFGQGTRLTVV.

This chain uses TRBV7-2 with TRBJ1-1, with D maybe TRBD1 (5 bases). Germline CDR1 SGHTA, CDR2 FQGNSA. Trimming took off 5 bases at V and 1 base at J, with 11 bases between the two ends. The CDR3 loop spans 14 amino acids. Here the CDR3 DNA reads TGTGCCAGCAGCCCCCGGCAGGGGAACACTGAAGCTTTCTTT. Protein product: CASSPRQGNTEAFF.

This clone occurred a few times. This sample also contains other DNA sequences that code for the same CDR3. The chain uses TRBV6-6 and TRBJ2-7, with TRBD2 matching 7 bases. The V gene end was trimmed by 0 bases and the J gene end by 4 bases; junction bases not matched to a gene: 3. The CDR3 runs 14 residues. Germline CDR1 reads MNHNY; CDR2 reads SVGAGI (reference sequence). CDR3 nucleotides: TGTGCCAGCAGTTACTCGGGCGGGGGTTACGAGCAGTACTTC. Protein: CASSYSGGGYEQYF.

The rearrangement links TRBV11-3 to TRBJ2-1; D unresolved. Germline V gene data show CDR1 as SGHNT and CDR2 as YENEEA. Trimming took off 0 bases at V and 5 bases at J, with 5 bases between the two ends. CDR3 size: 13 residues. CDR3 DNA: TGTGCCAGCAGCTTAGATGTCAACAATGAGCAGTTCTTC. Translated: CASSLDVNNEQFF. Supplemented by reference TRBV11-3 and TRBJ2-1, the full variable domain reads EAGVVQSPRYKIIEKKQPVAFWCNPISGHNTLYWYLQNLGQGPELLIRYENEEAVDDSQLPKDRFSAERLKGVDSTLKIQPAELGDSAVYLCASSLDVNNEQFFGPGTRLTVL.

V and J are TRBV9 and TRBJ2-1; TRBD2 aligns across 9 bases. This CDR3 contains 17 residues. Unmatched junction bases numbered 9, after V lost 3 bases and J lost 2 bases. In germline, CDR1 is SGDLS, CDR2 YYNGEE. This CDR3 reads CASSAVGAGGAYNEQFF. CDR3 sequence (DNA): TGTGCCAGCAGCGCCGTAGGCGCGGGGGGGGCCTACAATGAGCAGTTCTTC.

This clone turned up a few times. The chain joins TRBV5-1 to TRBJ1-4; the D gene is possibly TRBD1 (6 bases). Germline-derived CDR1 and CDR2 are SGHRS and YFSETQ. V was shortened by 4 bases and J by 7 bases, with 14 bases between the two germline ends. CDR3 length equals 14 residues. CDR3 DNA sequence: TGCGCCAGCAGCCCCGCGGGGGGCGGTGAAAAACTGTTTTTT. This sequence encodes CASSPAGGGEKLFF.

The sample holds a few counts of this clone. This rearrangement joins TRBV27 to TRBJ2-7; D gene ambiguous. The length of the CDR3 is 13 residues. CDR1 and CDR2 from the germline V gene are MNHEY and SMNVEV (reference sequence). V gave up 5 bases and J gave up 4 bases, with 12 bases separating them. The CDR3 bases are TGTGCCAGCAGTCCCCGAGAAGAGTACGAGCAGTACTTC. This codes for CASSPREEYEQYF.

The chain uses TRBV4-2 and TRBJ2-1; possible D gene TRBD2, 7 bases. This CDR3 has 15 amino acids. Trimming took off 5 bases at V and 11 bases at J, with 22 bases between the two ends. CDR1 and CDR2 (germline): LGHNA, YNFKEQ. For the CDR3, the DNA is TGTGCCAGCAGCTTATTGGCGGGGGCCTCGCGGAAGCAGTTCTTC. It translates to CASSLLAGASRKQFF.

This clone was counted between two and nine times. This chain connects TRBV6-4 to TRBJ1-5; D uncertain. Germline assignment: CDR1 MRHNA and CDR2 SNTAGT. CDR3 length: 12 amino acids. The V end was cut by 6 bases, the J end by 4 bases, with 7 bases between. CDR3 in DNA: TGTGCCAGCAGCCCCCCGAATCAGCCCCAGCATTTT. Its protein product is CASSPPNQPQHF.

This clone was picked up many times. This chain links TRBV4-3 with TRBJ2-2, with 9 positions matching TRBD1. Trimming removed 4 bases from V and 0 bases from J; junction bases left unmatched: 6. This CDR3 region has 17 residues. CDR1 is LGHNA, CDR2 YSLEER, per germline. CDR3 in amino acids: CASSPSRTGANTGELFF. In nucleotides, the CDR3 is TGCGCCAGCAGCCCTTCCCGGACAGGGGCGAACACCGGGGAGCTGTTTTTT.

This chain's CDR3 is CASRQLIEQYF. CDR3 DNA sequence: TGTGCCAGCCGACAGCTTATCGAGCAGTACTTC. The chain is built from TRBV2 and TRBJ2-7; D is perhaps TRBD1 (5 bases). V was trimmed by 8 bases and J by 6 bases, leaving 11 bases between them. The germline CDR1 and CDR2 sequences are SNHLY and FYNNEI. The CDR3 totals 11 residues.

In this sample, this clone turned up a few times. The gene calls are TRBV30 and TRBJ1-5; D is ambiguous. The V gene's germline CDR1 is GTSNPN and CDR2 SVGIG (reference sequence). V lost 2 bases and J 4 bases, leaving 12 bases between the germline ends. CDR3 size: 14 residues. CDR3 protein: CAWSSAGLNQPQHF. CDR3 nucleotides: TGTGCCTGGAGTTCGGCAGGATTGAATCAGCCCCAGCATTTT.

There are many counts of this clone. V is TRBV5-6 and J is TRBJ1-4, with 9 bases fitting TRBD1. Trimming took 0 bases from V and 8 from J; bases not matched to a gene: 5. The CDR3 has 15 residues. The germline CDR1 and CDR2 sequences are SGHDT and YYEEEE. The CDR3, as DNA: TGTGCCAGCAGCTTGGCGGGACAGGGAGGGGAAAAACTGTTTTTT. As protein: CASSLAGQGGEKLFF.

J is TRBJ1-1 and V is TRBV11-3, with unresolved D. There are 16 residues in the CDR3. V was cut by 5 bases and J by 0 bases, with 16 bases left in between. Germline CDR1 reads SGHNT; CDR2 reads YENEEA. The CDR3 DNA follows: TGTGCCAGCAGCCACCCCGCCGCAGTTATGAACACTGAAGCTTTCTTT. It specifies CASSHPAAVMNTEAFF.

The table lists this clone with a count of one. The chain is built from TRBV6-1 and TRBJ1-5; the match to TRBD1 covers 8 bases. J was trimmed by 7 bases and V by 5 bases; bases with no gene match: 4. This CDR3 contains 13 residues. From germline, CDR1 is MNHNS and CDR2 SASEGT. This CDR3 reads CASSRQGTQPQHF. In DNA form, the CDR3 reads TGTGCCAGCAGTCGACAGGGGACCCAGCCCCAGCATTTT.

This clone was picked up a small number of times. V gene TRBV28 combines with J gene TRBJ2-7; 13 bases line up with TRBD2. Germline lookup yields CDR1 MDHEN and CDR2 SYDVKM. This CDR3 contains 16 residues. Trimming cost V 6 bases and J 4 bases; bases outside gene matches: 9. The CDR3 sequence is CASRTTGTSGKYEQYF. The CDR3, as DNA: TGTGCCAGCAGGACGACCGGGACTAGCGGGAAGTACGAGCAGTACTTC.

This clone turned up a few times. The chain couples TRBV30 to TRBJ1-5; 9 positions match TRBD1. V gave up 2 bases and J gave up 4 bases; unmatched junction bases: 6. The CDR3 sequence is 15 residues long. In germline, CDR1 is GTSNPN, CDR2 SVGIG (reference sequence). CDR3: CAWSLYGQGNQPQHF. The CDR3 region has the DNA TGTGCCTGGAGTTTATACGGACAGGGGAATCAGCCCCAGCATTTT.

A few counts support this clone. The chain recombines TRBV6-4 with TRBJ1-1; weak D call: TRBD1 (6 bases). V lost 4 bases, J lost 6 bases, and 18 bases lay in between. The germline V gene encodes CDR1 MRHNA and CDR2 SNTAGT. CDR3 length equals 15 residues. The CDR3 spells CASSASVGAPAEAFF. CDR3 DNA: TGTGCCAGCAGTGCGTCAGTGGGGGCTCCCGCTGAAGCTTTCTTT.